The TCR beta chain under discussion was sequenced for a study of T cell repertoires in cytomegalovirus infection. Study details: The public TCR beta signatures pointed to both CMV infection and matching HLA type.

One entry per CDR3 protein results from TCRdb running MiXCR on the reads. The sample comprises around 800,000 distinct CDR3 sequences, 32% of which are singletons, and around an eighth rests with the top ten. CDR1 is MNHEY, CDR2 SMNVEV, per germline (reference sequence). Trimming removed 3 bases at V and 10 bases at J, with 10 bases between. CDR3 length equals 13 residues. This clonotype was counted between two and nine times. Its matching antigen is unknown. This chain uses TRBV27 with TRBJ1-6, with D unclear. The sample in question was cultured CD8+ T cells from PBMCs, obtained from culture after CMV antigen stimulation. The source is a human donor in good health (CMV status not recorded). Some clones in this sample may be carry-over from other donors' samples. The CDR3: CASSFGSESPLHF. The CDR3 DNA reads TGTGCCAGCAGTTTCGGTAGCGAGTCACCCCTCCACTTT.